Listed below are T cell receptor beta chains from one sample, sequenced in a study of blood T cell repertoires in COVID-19. Generated by immunoSEQ multiplex PCR, the TCRdb table keeps only in-frame clones and is missing some. This repertoire shows fewer than 350,000 clones, 70% to 90% found once; its top ten account for over 9.5%. The sequenced sample was peripheral blood. The receptors shown here come from a woman aged 25-40 years with COVID-19, enrolled during active disease. Both conserved end residues are trimmed from each CDR3. Each record gives: CDR3 length, V gene, J gene, CDR3 protein.

length: 11; V: TRBV7-6; J: TRBJ1-1; CDR3: ASSSVDVGEAF
length: 12; V: TRBV6-1; J: TRBJ1-2; CDR3: ASSEPPGRDGYT
length: 10; V: TRBV10-3; J: TRBJ2-2; CDR3: AISESGGELF
length: 12; V: TRBV7-2; J: TRBJ2-1; CDR3: ASSAPTSSNEQF
length: 10; V: TRBV20-1; J: TRBJ1-1; CDR3: SASFRGTEAF
length: 10; V: TRBV6-1; J: TRBJ1-1; CDR3: ASSETHTEAF
length: 14; V: TRBV7-8; J: TRBJ2-3; CDR3: ASRPDGTSGTDTQY
length: 13; V: TRBV6-1; J: TRBJ1-3; CDR3: ASIELLSSGNTIY
length: 13; V: TRBV5-1; J: TRBJ1-5; CDR3: ASSLGGYSNQPQH
length: 11; V: TRBV11-3; J: TRBJ1-1; CDR3: ASSLRGNTEAF
length: 13; V: TRBV4-1; J: TRBJ1-6; CDR3: ASSPDRVYNSPLH
length: 12; V: TRBV10-3; J: TRBJ2-1; CDR3: AITRDRGNNEQF
length: 13; V: TRBV3-1/TRBV3-2; J: TRBJ1-1; CDR3: ASSRRPGDTVEAF
length: 12; V: TRBV13; J: TRBJ1-1; CDR3: ASSSHQGNTEAF
length: 13; V: TRBV19; J: TRBJ1-6; CDR3: ASRPGQGGNSPLH
length: 16; V: TRBV9; J: TRBJ1-5; CDR3: ASSVDEGGSDGNQPQH
length: 15; V: TRBV12-5; J: TRBJ2-1; CDR3: ASGPRGGSNWCHEQF
length: 12; V: TRBV4-1; J: TRBJ2-1; CDR3: ASSLIGTVAEQF
length: 11; V: TRBV19; J: TRBJ1-1; CDR3: ASRGSGVTEAF
length: 16; V: TRBV9; J: TRBJ2-1; CDR3: ASSPKAPGTSFDNEQF
length: 12; V: TRBV4-1; J: TRBJ1-1; CDR3: ASSPKTDLTEAF
length: 11; V: TRBV28; J: TRBJ1-1; CDR3: ASSSPPAGEAF
length: 12; V: TRBV5-1; J: TRBJ2-2; CDR3: ASSLQGAAGELF
length: 14; V: TRBV28; J: TRBJ1-1; CDR3: ASSFLGQGLRTEAF
length: 10; V: TRBV5-1; J: TRBJ2-1; CDR3: ASSLSGDEQF
length: 13; V: TRBV9; J: TRBJ1-1; CDR3: ASSVLGRGNTEAF
length: 13; V: TRBV27; J: TRBJ1-6; CDR3: ASSRSQGDNSPLH
length: 13; V: TRBV24-1; J: TRBJ1-2; CDR3: ATSDPTGEGYGYT
length: 14; V: TRBV4-1; J: TRBJ2-3; CDR3: ASSQDPGWISDTQY
length: 12; V: TRBV27; J: TRBJ1-2; CDR3: ASSPTWAGEGYT
length: 11; V: TRBV12-3/TRBV12-4; J: TRBJ2-5; CDR3: ASRRTIEETQY
length: 13; V: TRBV2; J: TRBJ1-2; CDR3: ASSAPATANYGYT
length: 11; V: TRBV5-1; J: TRBJ1-2; CDR3: ASSPDNNYGYT
length: 12; V: TRBV19; J: TRBJ2-5; CDR3: ASTPGQGAGTQY
length: 13; V: TRBV11-2; J: TRBJ2-7; CDR3: ASSVGLAGGYEQY
length: 11; V: TRBV10-1; J: TRBJ2-3; CDR3: ASSEQHSGAQY
length: 12; V: TRBV11-2; J: TRBJ2-1; CDR3: ASGALVSYNEQF
length: 12; V: TRBV6-5; J: TRBJ2-1; CDR3: ASSYSGAYNEQF
length: 14; V: TRBV3-1/TRBV3-2; J: TRBJ2-1; CDR3: ASSQSGAGSYNEQF
length: 17; V: TRBV6-1; J: TRBJ2-3; CDR3: ASSEAGIAGGRGTDTQY
length: 12; V: TRBV20-1; J: TRBJ1-2; CDR3: SASKSGQNYGYT
length: 14; V: TRBV3-1/TRBV3-2; J: TRBJ2-1; CDR3: ASSHLTGSRNNEQF
length: 14; V: TRBV7-8; J: TRBJ2-3; CDR3: ASSPGLAGGQGTQY
length: 11; V: TRBV12-3/TRBV12-4; J: TRBJ2-1; CDR3: ASIRTGAGEQF
length: 11; V: TRBV6-5; J: TRBJ1-5; CDR3: ASNGQGNQPQH